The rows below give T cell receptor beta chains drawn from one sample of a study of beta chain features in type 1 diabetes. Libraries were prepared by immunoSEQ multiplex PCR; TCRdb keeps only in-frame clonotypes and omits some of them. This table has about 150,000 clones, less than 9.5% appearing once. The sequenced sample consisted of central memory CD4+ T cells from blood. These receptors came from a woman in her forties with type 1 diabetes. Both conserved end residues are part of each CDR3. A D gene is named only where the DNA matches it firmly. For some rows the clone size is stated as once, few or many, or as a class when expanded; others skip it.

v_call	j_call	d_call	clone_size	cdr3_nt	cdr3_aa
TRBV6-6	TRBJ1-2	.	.	TGTGCCAGCAGTTTAGGGGATGGCTACACCTTC	CASSLGDGYTF
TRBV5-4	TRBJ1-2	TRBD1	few	TGTGCCAGCAGCGAAGGACAGGCCCAAGGTGGCTACACCTTC	CASSEGQAQGGYTF
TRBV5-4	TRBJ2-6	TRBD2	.	TGTGCCAGCAGCCATCTAGCGGGCAACTCTGGGGCCAACGTCCTGACTTTC	CASSHLAGNSGANVLTF
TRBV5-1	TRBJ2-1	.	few	TGCGCCAGCAGCACCCGGGTAAATGAGCAGTTCTTC	CASSTRVNEQFF
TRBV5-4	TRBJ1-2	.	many	TGTGCCAGCAGCCCCCCGGACAGATGGGAGGGCTACACCTTC	CASSPPDRWEGYTF
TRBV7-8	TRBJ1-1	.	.	TGTGCCAGCAGCCCCACAGGAGTAAGAACTGAAGCTTTCTTT	CASSPTGVRTEAFF
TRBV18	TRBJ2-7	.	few	TGTGCCAGCTCACCACCGGACATAGACGAGCAGTACTTC	CASSPPDIDEQYF
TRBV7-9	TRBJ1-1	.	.	TGTGCCAGCAGCTCCTCCAGGGGAGCACACTATAGCACTGAAGCTTTCTTT	CASSSSRGAHYSTEAFF
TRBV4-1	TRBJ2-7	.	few	TGCGCCAGCAGCCAGATCCCCGGATACCGGGGGTCCTACGAGCAGTACTTC	CASSQIPGYRGSYEQYF
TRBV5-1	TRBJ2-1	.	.	TGCGCCAGCAGCTTGGTTAGCGAGTCATACAATGAGCAGTTCTTC	CASSLVSESYNEQFF
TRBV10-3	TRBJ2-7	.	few	TGTGCCATCAGTGGGACAGCCGACGAGCAGTACTTC	CAISGTADEQYF
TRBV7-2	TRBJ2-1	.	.	TGTGCCAGCAGCTTGGGCAGGGTCATCCCCAGTGAGCAGTTCTTC	CASSLGRVIPSEQFF
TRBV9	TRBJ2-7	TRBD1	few	TGTGCCAGCAGCGTATCCGGGACAGCTGACGAGCAGTACTTC	CASSVSGTADEQYF
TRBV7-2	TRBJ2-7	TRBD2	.	TGTGCCAGCAGCTCAGGCCTGGCTAGCGGGATCTCCTACGAGCAGTACTTC	CASSSGLASGISYEQYF
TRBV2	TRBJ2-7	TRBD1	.	TGTGCCTCAACGGGACAGGGGCCATACGAGCAGTACTTC	CASTGQGPYEQYF
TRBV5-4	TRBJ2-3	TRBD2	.	TGTGCCAGCAGCTCTAGCGGAGGCACAGATACGCAGTATTTT	CASSSSGGTDTQYF
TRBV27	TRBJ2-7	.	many	TGTGCCAGCAGTCTTCTGAGTGGGGGCGGCGAGCAGTACTTC	CASSLLSGGGEQYF
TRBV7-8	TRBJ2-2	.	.	TGTGCCAGCAGCTTGAGGGGGGAGCTGTTTTTT	CASSLRGELFF
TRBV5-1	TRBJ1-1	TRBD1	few	TGCGCCAGCAGCTCTTACAGGGGTAATACTGAAGCTTTCTTT	CASSSYRGNTEAFF
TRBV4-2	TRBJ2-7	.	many	TGTGCCAGCAGCCAAGACGAGGCGCGAGCGGACCGAACCTACTACGAGCAGTACTTC	CASSQDEARADRTYYEQYF
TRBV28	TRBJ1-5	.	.	TGTGCCAGCCAGCAGGGAGGGAATCAGCCCCAGCATTTT	CASQQGGNQPQHF